The T cell receptor (beta chain) described here comes from a study of technical replicates of blood from a few donors. This CDR3 region has 13 residues. The junction had 2 bases not matched to a gene; V was cut back by 5 bases and J by 5 bases. Germline CDR1 and CDR2: SGHNT and YENEEA. This table comes from immunoSEQ multiplex PCR, and its TCRdb copy is limited to in-frame clones, with some not included. The data show under 90,000 clones, about 94% seen once. This chain joins TRBV11-3 and TRBJ1-5; TRBD1 matches 8 bases. The sequenced sample consisted of T cells isolated from PBMCs. The source is a human donor in good health. In DNA, the CDR3 is TGTGCCAGCAGCCTGGACAGGGATCAGCCCCAGCATTTT. Residues: CASSLDRDQPQHF.